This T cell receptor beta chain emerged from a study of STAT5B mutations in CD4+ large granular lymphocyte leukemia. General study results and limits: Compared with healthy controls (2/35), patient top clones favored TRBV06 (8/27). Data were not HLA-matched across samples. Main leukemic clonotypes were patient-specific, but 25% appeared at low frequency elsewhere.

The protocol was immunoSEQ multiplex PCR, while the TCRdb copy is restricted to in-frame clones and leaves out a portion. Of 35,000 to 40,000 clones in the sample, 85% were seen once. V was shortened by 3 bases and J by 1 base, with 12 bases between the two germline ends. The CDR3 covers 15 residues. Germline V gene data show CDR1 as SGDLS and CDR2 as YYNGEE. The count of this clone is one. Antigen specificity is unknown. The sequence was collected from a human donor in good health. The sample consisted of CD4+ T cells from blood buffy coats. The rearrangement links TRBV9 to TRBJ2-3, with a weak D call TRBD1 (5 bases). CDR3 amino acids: CASSATAPRTDTQYF. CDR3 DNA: TGTGCCAGCAGCGCGACAGCGCCCCGCACAGATACGCAGTATTTT. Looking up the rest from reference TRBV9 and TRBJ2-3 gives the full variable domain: DSGVTQTPKHLITATGQRVTLRCSPRSGDLSVYWYQQSLDQGLQFLIQYYNGEERAKGNILERFSAQQFPDLHSELNLSSLELGDSALYFCASSATAPRTDTQYFGPGTRLTVL.